The present T cell receptor (beta chain) was sequenced within a study of OX40 agonist ivuxolimab in advanced cancers. On this clone: Its target is unknown.

Findings and limits, study-wide: Low normalized T-cell clonal expansion was also seen in some nonresponders.

The table came from immunoSEQ multiplex PCR; TCRdb's copy has only in-frame clones and leaves some out. Among 77,000 or so clones, approximately 92% were seen once, and the ten largest hold over 9.5%. This CDR3 has 15 residues. Trimming took 1 base from V and 7 from J, leaving 14 bases between them. CDR1 is LGHNA, CDR2 YNFKEQ, per germline. This TCR was sampled from an adult with an advanced solid tumor such as melanoma, head and neck, liver or kidney cancer. The material sequenced was CD4+ or CD8+ T cells sorted from blood, taken in a trial of the OX40 agonist ivuxolimab. J is TRBJ2-1 and V is TRBV4-2; D is uncertain. The CDR3 coding sequence is TGTGCCAGCAGCCAAGCCGGAGTACAGTTGAATGAGCAGTTCTTC. This codes for CASSQAGVQLNEQFF.